These T cell receptor beta chains were read from a single sample in a study of blood T cells in healthy people across ages. TCRdb re-derived calls from the 5' RACE reads in MiXCR, one entry per CDR3 protein. The profile covers about 1,400,000 distinct CDR3 sequences, with approximately 38% appearing a single time and 7.9% taken by the ten largest. What was sequenced was blood. The source is a woman aged 18 to 35 in good health. The CDR3 runs from the conserved cysteine through the conserved F or W. Fields, in order: D gene, V gene, clone size, J gene, CDR3 protein, CDR3 DNA. D genes are given only for firm matches. The listing skips clone size in some rows; elsewhere it reads once, few, many or a size class.

>.|TRBV6-6|few|TRBJ2-3
CASKGQGVTDTQYF
TGTGCCAGCAAGGGCCAGGGAGTTACAGATACGCAGTATTTT
>TRBD1|TRBV6-6|.|TRBJ2-2
CASSRQGQGTGELFF
TGTGCCAGCAGTCGACAGGGTCAGGGCACCGGGGAGCTGTTTTTT
>.|TRBV20-1|few|TRBJ1-6
CSARERVSPLHF
TGCAGTGCTAGAGAGAGGGTTTCACCCCTCCACTTT
>.|TRBV5-1|.|TRBJ1-1
CASSGNREMNTEAFF
TGCGCCAGCAGCGGAAACAGAGAAATGAACACTGAAGCTTTCTTT
>.|TRBV20-1|.|TRBJ2-5
CSARTGRGRQETQYF
TGCAGTGCTCGTACCGGAAGGGGGAGACAAGAGACCCAGTACTTC
>TRBD2|TRBV20-1|.|TRBJ2-7
CSARSGLAGAEQYF
TGCAGTGCTAGATCGGGACTAGCGGGAGCCGAGCAGTACTTC
>TRBD2|TRBV7-9|.|TRBJ2-1
CASSSGSRLYNEQFF
TGTGCCAGCTCTAGCGGGAGTAGGTTGTACAATGAGCAGTTCTTC
>TRBD1|TRBV5-1|.|TRBJ1-2
CASSLDGQGYYGYTF
TGCGCCAGCAGCTTGGACGGACAGGGGTACTATGGCTACACCTTC
>.|TRBV12-3/TRBV12-4|.|TRBJ2-5
CASSYIGGAGDEQYF
TGTGCCAGCAGTTATATTGGGGGAGCCGGCGATGAGCAGTACTTC
>.|TRBV6-5|.|TRBJ2-1
CASRNTRDRAFF
TGTGCCAGCAGGAACACCAGGGACCGGGCGTTCTTC
>TRBD2|TRBV20-1|.|TRBJ2-3
CSAGSSGKTDTQYF
TGCAGTGCGGGTTCTAGCGGGAAAACAGATACGCAGTATTTT
>.|TRBV10-3|.|TRBJ2-2
CAMDVQYPNTGELFF
TGTGCCATGGACGTACAGTACCCGAACACCGGGGAGCTGTTTTTT
>.|TRBV6-5|.|TRBJ2-5
CASTTWAEETQYF
TGTGCCAGCACTACCTGGGCTGAAGAGACCCAGTACTTC
>.|TRBV7-2|few|TRBJ2-5
CASSLGTEQAQYF
TGTGCCAGCAGCTTAGGGACAGAACAGGCCCAGTACTTC
>.|TRBV19|.|TRBJ1-1
CASSIGRAWTEAFF
TGTGCCAGTAGTATTGGGAGGGCTTGGACTGAAGCTTTCTTT
>.|TRBV7-9|.|TRBJ1-4
CATDSGATNEKLFF
TGTGCCACCGACAGTGGGGCAACTAATGAAAAACTGTTTTTT
>TRBD2|TRBV6-6|once|TRBJ2-1
CASSYGPSGPDYEQFF
TGTGCCAGCAGTTACGGACCTAGCGGGCCGGACTACGAGCAGTTCTTC
>.|TRBV7-9|few|TRBJ1-4
CASSRWTLQEKLFF
TGTGCCAGCAGCCGGTGGACTCTACAAGAAAAACTGTTTTTT
>.|TRBV20-1|.|TRBJ2-7
CSAELIYEQYF
TGCAGTGCTGAATTGATCTACGAGCAGTACTTC
>.|TRBV20-1|.|TRBJ2-7
CSATLGGTDYEQYF
TGCAGTGCTACTTTGGGGGGAACCGACTACGAGCAGTACTTC
>.|TRBV5-1|.|TRBJ1-2
CASSQQEGSGYTF
TGCGCCAGCAGCCAACAGGAAGGCTCTGGCTACACCTTC
>.|TRBV4-1|.|TRBJ2-7
CASSQEGPGYEQYF
TGCGCCAGCAGCCAAGAGGGGCCGGGGTACGAGCAGTACTTC
>TRBD2|TRBV5-1|.|TRBJ2-7
CASLTTTLAELFGSYEQYF
TGCGCCAGTCTTACCACCACTCTAGCGGAACTCTTCGGGTCCTACGAGCAGTACTTC
>.|TRBV14|few|TRBJ2-5
CASSPGTANQETQYF
TGTGCCAGCAGCCCGGGGACGGCTAATCAAGAGACCCAGTACTTC
>TRBD2|TRBV3-1|.|TRBJ2-5
CASKVAGGKDEQYF
TGTGCCAGCAAGGTGGCGGGAGGGAAAGATGAGCAGTACTTC
>.|TRBV7-9|.|TRBJ1-2
CASSLLVTEFYGYTF
TGTGCCAGCAGCTTATTGGTAACCGAATTCTATGGCTACACCTTC
>.|TRBV6-5|.|TRBJ1-4
CASSLLGGGEKLFF
TGTGCCAGCAGCCTCTTGGGGGGTGGTGAAAAACTGTTTTTT
>.|TRBV4-1|few|TRBJ1-2
CASSQVWGPGDGYTF
TGCGCCAGCAGCCAAGTATGGGGGCCTGGTGATGGCTACACCTTC
>TRBD1|TRBV20-1|few|TRBJ1-2
CSARVGWNTGDGYTF
TGCAGTGCTAGAGTGGGCTGGAATACAGGGGATGGCTACACCTTC
>TRBD2|TRBV6-1|.|TRBJ2-1
CASSKQGEATGGRESEQFF
TGTGCCAGCAGCAAACAGGGCGAGGCGACTGGCGGGAGGGAAAGTGAGCAGTTCTTC
>.|TRBV20-1|once|TRBJ2-1
CSGTLAGPEQFF
TGCAGTGGCACACTAGCAGGCCCTGAGCAGTTCTTC
>TRBD2|TRBV6-5|.|TRBJ2-7
CASSYSASSGPYEQYF
TGTGCCAGCAGTTACTCCGCGTCTAGCGGCCCCTACGAGCAGTACTTC
>TRBD2|TRBV7-2|.|TRBJ2-7
CASSLICTSGSVYEQYF
TGTGCCAGCAGCCTCATCTGTACTAGCGGGAGTGTTTACGAGCAGTACTTC
>.|TRBV20-1|.|TRBJ2-1
CSAREATYSYNEQFF
TGCAGTGCTAGAGAGGCCACCTACTCCTACAATGAGCAGTTCTTC
>.|TRBV20-1|.|TRBJ2-1
CSATLDQGGNEQFF
TGCAGTGCTACCCTGGACCAGGGCGGCAATGAGCAGTTCTTC
>TRBD1|TRBV20-1|.|TRBJ1-2
CSARDIGTGGRYGYTF
TGCAGTGCTAGAGACATAGGGACAGGGGGTCGCTATGGCTACACCTTC
>.|TRBV7-9|.|TRBJ2-7
CASSRTGQLEQYF
TGTGCCAGCAGCCGGACGGGACAACTCGAGCAGTACTTC
>TRBD2|TRBV7-2|few|TRBJ2-5
CASSLAALAGPVETQYF
TGTGCCAGCAGCTTAGCAGCCCTAGCGGGACCTGTGGAGACCCAGTACTTC
>TRBD2|TRBV25-1|.|TRBJ2-1
CARLADEQFF
TGTGCCAGGCTAGCGGATGAGCAGTTCTTC
>.|TRBV5-1|once|TRBJ2-7
CASSFLTGRNEQYF
TGCGCCAGCAGCTTCTTGACAGGGAGGAATGAGCAGTACTTC
>TRBD1|TRBV6-2/TRBV6-3|.|TRBJ1-2
CASSYPMGQGNYGYTF
TGTGCCAGCAGTTACCCGATGGGACAGGGTAACTATGGCTACACCTTC
>TRBD2|TRBV9|.|TRBJ2-3
CASGPRGLAGLDTQYF
TGTGCCAGCGGCCCGAGAGGGCTAGCGGGGCTTGATACGCAGTATTTT
>.|TRBV2|few|TRBJ2-4
CASSENRENIQYF
TGTGCCAGCAGTGAAAACAGGGAAAACATTCAGTACTTC
>.|TRBV29-1|few|TRBJ2-2
CSVLDTGELFF
TGCAGCGTTTTGGACACCGGGGAGCTGTTTTTT
>TRBD2|TRBV7-3|.|TRBJ2-3
CASSAGGRETDTQYF
TGTGCCAGCAGCGCGGGGGGAAGGGAAACAGATACGCAGTATTTT
>TRBD1|TRBV28|.|TRBJ1-1
CASSFIADRGLPMNTEAFF
TGTGCCAGCAGTTTCATCGCGGACAGGGGATTACCTATGAACACTGAAGCTTTCTTT
>TRBD2|TRBV14|few|TRBJ2-1
CASSQDLAGPDNEQFF
TGTGCCAGCAGCCAAGATCTAGCGGGACCCGACAATGAGCAGTTCTTC
>TRBD2|TRBV6-1|.|TRBJ2-1
CASRVVPGLVSNEQFF
TGTGCCAGCAGGGTAGTCCCGGGACTAGTTTCCAATGAGCAGTTCTTC